The 20 T cell receptor beta chains below all came from one sample that was sequenced in a study of T cell responses to AZD1222 COVID-19 vaccine. Libraries were prepared by immunoSEQ multiplex PCR; TCRdb keeps only in-frame clonotypes and omits some of them. Here the sample spans approximately 120,000 clones, approximately 89% being singletons. The sample here was peripheral blood, taken 28 days after the second AZD1222 dose. These TCRs come from an adult who received the AZD1222 COVID-19 vaccine.

In DNA, the CDR3 is TGTGCCTGGACCCGGGGTTCCGGAAACACCATATATTTT. Translated: CAWTRGSGNTIYF. The chain links TRBV30 to TRBJ1-3, with no clear D. The CDR3 extends over 13 amino acids. V lost 4 bases to trimming and J lost 4 bases, with 11 bases between them. Per germline, CDR1 GTSNPN and CDR2 SVGIG (reference sequence).

The chain employs TRBV4-2 and TRBJ2-2; 9 nucleotides align to TRBD2. V trimming: 0 bases; J trimming: 5 bases; junction bases outside the gene matches: 7. The V gene's germline CDR1 is LGHNA and CDR2 YNFKEQ. CDR3 length equals 17 residues. The CDR3 DNA reads as TGTGCCAGCAGCCAAGAATACCTAGCGGGGAGAACCGGGGAGCTGTTTTTT. Its protein product is CASSQEYLAGRTGELFF.

The chain uses TRBV7-3 and TRBJ2-3; 13 positions agree with TRBD2. Germline loops: CDR1 SGHTA, CDR2 FQGTGA. The CDR3 is made up of 17 amino acids. J lost 0 bases, V lost 4 bases, and 4 bases had no gene match. The CDR3 sequence: CASSSLAGGRSTDTQYF. The CDR3 bases are TGTGCCAGCAGCTCACTAGCGGGGGGGCGGAGCACAGATACGCAGTATTTT.

Many counts were recorded for this clone. The chain recombines TRBV5-4 with TRBJ2-7; D possibly matches TRBD1 or TRBD2 (5 bases each). The CDR3 extends over 15 amino acids. The germline V gene has CDR1 SGHNT and CDR2 YYREEE (reference sequence). V was shortened by 4 bases and J by 1 base, with 15 bases between the two germline ends. CDR3 sequence: CASSGPEGSSYEQYF. The CDR3 bases are TGTGCCAGCAGCGGACCCGAGGGGAGTTCCTACGAGCAGTACTTC.

This clone was observed a single time. This chain joins TRBV19 and TRBJ1-1; D is ambiguous. V was clipped by 1 base and J by 3 bases, with 6 bases between them. The CDR3 extends over 13 amino acids. In germline, CDR1 is LNHDA, CDR2 SQIVND (reference sequence). The CDR3 nucleotides read TGTGCCAGTAGTATAGCCCAGTACACTGAAGCTTTCTTT. It is translated as CASSIAQYTEAFF.

The V call is TRBV5-5, the J call TRBJ2-7, with D maybe TRBD1 (7 bases). Trimming took 2 bases from V and 4 from J, leaving 28 bases between them. Germline V gene data show CDR1 as SGHKS and CDR2 as YYEKEE (reference sequence). This CDR3 spans 19 amino acids. CDR3 coding DNA: TGTGCCAGCAGCTTTGACGCAGGGGGAGGTGTAAGCTACCTTTACGAGCAGTACTTC. This gives the protein CASSFDAGGGVSYLYEQYF.

This chain uses TRBV3-1 (or the pseudogene TRBV3-2) with TRBJ2-1; tentatively, D is TRBD2 (5 bases). The CDR3 has 15 residues. CDR1 is LGHDT and CDR2 is YNNKEL in the germline V gene (reference sequence). V lost 5 bases to trimming and J lost 8 bases, with 19 bases between them. CDR3 sequence: CASSTRLPPGDEQFF. CDR3 DNA sequence: TGTGCCAGCAGCACACGACTACCACCGGGCGATGAGCAGTTCTTC.

The chain joins TRBV10-3 to TRBJ1-5; D remains ambiguous. This CDR3 is built from 12 residues. V was trimmed by 3 bases and J by 5 bases, leaving 5 bases between them. CDR1 is ENHRY, CDR2 SYGVKD, per germline. The CDR3, as DNA: TGTGCCATCAGTGAATCCGATCAGCCCCAGCATTTT. It codes for CAISESDQPQHF.

This clone was detected only a few times. In nucleotides, the CDR3 is TGCGCCAGCCGTGGAAGGACTACCAACAATGAGCAGTTCTTC. This encodes CASRGRTTNNEQFF. The chain carries TRBV4-1 and TRBJ2-1; TRBD2 might be the D (6 bases). Trimming cost V 8 bases and J 5 bases, with 16 bases left between them. This CDR3 contains 14 residues. In germline, CDR1 is MGHRA, CDR2 YSYEKL.

This clone appeared once. The chain links TRBV19 to TRBJ1-1; D is unclear. Trimming removed 5 bases at V and 3 bases at J, with 10 bases between. This CDR3 comprises 13 residues. Germline assignment: CDR1 LNHDA and CDR2 SQIVND (reference sequence). CDR3 nucleotides: TGTGCCAGTAGTTCCCGGTATGACACTGAAGCTTTCTTT. Its translation: CASSSRYDTEAFF.

The J gene is TRBJ1-3, the V gene TRBV5-1, with a tentative D call TRBD1 (5 bases). This CDR3 is built from 17 residues. The germline gives CDR1 SGHRS, CDR2 YFSETQ. The V end was cut by 4 bases, the J end by 8 bases, with 25 bases between. For the CDR3, the DNA is TGCGCCAGCAGCCGAACACTTGGTGGGACCCCGGGGGACACCATATATTTT. It specifies CASSRTLGGTPGDTIYF.

The rearrangement uses TRBV5-4 and TRBJ1-2; D might be TRBD1 (6 bases). This CDR3 region has 15 residues. Germline assignment: CDR1 SGHNT and CDR2 YYREEE (reference sequence). V shed 4 bases and J shed 4 bases, with 17 bases lying between them. The CDR3 coding sequence is TGTGCCAGCAGCCAAATACAGGGACCCTCCTATGGCTACACCTTC. Translating gives CASSQIQGPSYGYTF.

V usage is TRBV6-1 and J usage is TRBJ2-7; D possibly corresponds to TRBD1 (5 bases). This CDR3 has 15 amino acids. V dropped 2 bases and J dropped 1 base, with 12 bases sitting between them. The germline V gene has CDR1 MNHNS and CDR2 SASEGT. CDR3 region: CASSESQGISYEQYF. DNA of the CDR3: TGTGCCAGCAGTGAAAGCCAGGGTATATCCTACGAGCAGTACTTC.

The chain carries TRBV7-7 and TRBJ2-1; D is perhaps TRBD1 or TRBD2 (6 bases each). The germline V gene has CDR1 SSHAT and CDR2 FNYEAQ (reference sequence). The V end lost 4 bases, the J end lost 7 bases, and 14 bases lay between the germline ends. This CDR3 has 14 amino acids. The CDR3 region is CASSSQWGANEQFF. The CDR3 region has the DNA TGTGCCAGCAGCTCCCAATGGGGGGCGAATGAGCAGTTCTTC.

The V and J genes are TRBV7-9 and TRBJ2-2; 7 nucleotides align to TRBD1. The CDR3 length is 15 residues. Germline assignment: CDR1 SEHNR and CDR2 FQNEAQ (reference sequence). V lost 2 bases to trimming and J lost 6 bases; unmatched junction nucleotides: 6. In DNA form, the CDR3 reads TGTGCCAGCAGCTTAAGTAGGGGGCGCCCCGGGGAGCTGTTTTTT. It codes for CASSLSRGRPGELFF.

The chain employs TRBV6-2 or TRBV6-3 and TRBJ1-2; perhaps TRBD1 as D (5 bases). The CDR3 is made up of 16 amino acids. The ends were cut back, 2 bases at V and 7 bases at J, with 20 bases in the middle. CDR1 is MNHEY, CDR2 SVGEGT, per germline. CDR3 loop: CASSYATGPPISGYTF. For the CDR3, the DNA is TGTGCCAGCAGTTACGCCACAGGCCCTCCTATTAGTGGCTACACCTTC.

The rearrangement joins TRBV29-1 to TRBJ1-2; tentative D call: TRBD1 (6 bases). V shed 4 bases and J shed 3 bases, with 12 bases lying between them. This CDR3 has 13 amino acids. CDR1 and CDR2 (germline): SQVTM, ANQGSEA. CDR3 protein: CSVGYGGDYGYTF. The CDR3 DNA is TGCAGCGTTGGATACGGGGGCGACTATGGCTACACCTTC.

This rearrangement joins TRBV7-6 to TRBJ2-2, with D possibly matching TRBD2 (5 bases). The CDR3 is 16 amino acids. The germline CDR1 and CDR2 sequences are SGHVS and FNYEAQ. Trimming took 5 bases from V and 1 from J, leaving 14 bases between them. The chain's CDR3 is CASSRGPAGNTGELFF. Here the CDR3 DNA reads TGTGCCAGCAGCCGCGGTCCGGCGGGGAACACCGGGGAGCTGTTTTTT.

This chain connects TRBV10-2 to TRBJ1-4; D might be TRBD1 (5 bases). V was trimmed by 10 bases and J by 4 bases, leaving 16 bases between them. CDR3 length equals 14 residues. Germline loops: CDR1 WSHSY, CDR2 SAAADI. The CDR3 DNA reads as TGCGCCACCTTAAGGGACGGTTTTAATGAAAAACTGTTTTTT. Its protein product is CATLRDGFNEKLFF.

CDR3 sequence: CASSLDGGQGSPLHF. CDR3 bases: TGTGCCAGCAGCTTGGATGGGGGGCAGGGTTCACCCCTCCACTTT. The rearrangement joins TRBV5-4 to TRBJ1-6, with TRBD1 as a possible D gene (6 bases). This CDR3 region has 15 residues. Germline V gene lookup returns CDR1 SGHNT and CDR2 YYREEE (reference sequence). With 0 bases removed from V and 9 bases from J, the gap between germline ends came to 13 bases.